The 21 T cell receptor beta chains below all came from one sample that was sequenced in a study of regulatory T cells in long-lasting Graves disease. Combining iRepertoire HTBI primers with Arm-PCR of CDR3 regions, the authors built TCR beta libraries. TCRdb passed the multiplex PCR reads through MiXCR, listing each CDR3 protein once. The sample lists 350,000 to 500,000 distinct CDR3 sequences, roughly 17% occurring once. Time point indicated: newly diagnosed GD, antithyroid drugs for less than 3 months. From PBMCs, RNA was extracted and then used to make the TCR library. This sample was shared with a second study, whose subject was T cells in Graves' hyperthyroidism and ophthalmopathy.

The sample was peripheral blood mononuclear cells (PBMCs), taken at new diagnosis, from a patient treated with antithyroid drugs. These receptors originate from a woman between 18 and 29 years old with Graves disease.

The chain uses TRBV3-1 and TRBJ1-3; no definite D call. V was shortened by 6 bases and J by 6 bases, with 15 bases between the two germline ends. The CDR3 sequence is 14 residues long. Germline V gene sequence: CDR1 LGHDT, CDR2 YNNKEL (reference sequence). DNA for the CDR3: TGTGCCAGCAGTCGTCAAAGACACCTAAACACCATATATTTT. Encoded protein: CASSRQRHLNTIYF.

This chain links TRBV18 with TRBJ2-1; weak D call: TRBD2 (6 bases). The J call may be in error: the DNA end matches TRBJ2-5 better. In germline, CDR1 is KGHSH, CDR2 LQKENI. This CDR3 comprises 16 residues. The CDR3 DNA follows: TGTGCCAGCTCATCGGGTCCTGCTAGCGTTGCAGAGACCCAGTACTTC. Translation gives CASSSGPASVAETQYF.

This chain links TRBV7-3 with TRBJ2-3, with 7 positions matching TRBD1. Trimming took 3 bases from V and 1 from J; bases not matched to a gene: 7. Looked up from germline, CDR1 is SGHTA and CDR2 is FQGTGA. The CDR3 totals 16 residues. The CDR3 DNA follows: TGTGCCAGCAGCTTCGTTGGACAGGCCGGCACAGATACGCAGTATTTT. Translation: CASSFVGQAGTDTQYF.

This clonotype was counted ten times or more. The genes are TRBV5-1 and TRBJ1-1, with D maybe TRBD1 (5 bases). Germline-derived CDR1 and CDR2 are SGHRS and YFSETQ. Trimming removed 0 bases at V and 0 bases at J, with 9 bases between. The CDR3 loop spans 15 amino acids. The DNA for the CDR3 is TGCGCCAGCAGCTTGGGGGGGTTACTGAACACTGAAGCTTTCTTT. Its translation is CASSLGGLLNTEAFF.

A remark on this clonotype: This likely traces to a read error, being one base from a far larger clone. The chain carries TRBV6-4 and TRBJ2-3; no clear D. Germline CDR1 MRHNA, CDR2 SNTAGT. The CDR3 is 13 amino acids. CDR3 coding DNA: TGTGCCGGCAGTTACCTCTCCACAGATACGCAGTATTTT. Protein sequence: CAGSYLSTDTQYF.

This clonotype was seen more than once but under ten times. The chain combines TRBV7-2 with TRBJ2-1; 9 nucleotides line up with TRBD1. This CDR3 contains 14 residues. V was pared by 7 bases and J by 12 bases, with 13 bases of the junction left unmatched. The germline V gene encodes CDR1 SGHTA and CDR2 FQGNSA. CDR3 residues: CASTRDRAPQGQFF. The CDR3 nucleotides read TGTGCCAGCACCCGGGACAGGGCGCCCCAGGGGCAGTTCTTC.

The DNA of the CDR3 is TGCAGTGCTATTTCAGGCGGGAACACAGATACGCAGTATTTT. Translated: CSAISGGNTDTQYF. This chain connects TRBV20-1 to TRBJ2-3; D is perhaps TRBD2 (6 bases). Between the trimmed V and J ends, which lost 4 bases and 2 bases, there was a span of 13 bases. The germline CDR1 and CDR2 sequences are DFQATT and SNEGSKA (reference sequence). The CDR3 has 14 amino acids.

In this sample, this clonotype turned up a few times. This sequence joins TRBV7-9 and TRBJ2-5, with no clear D. The germline V and J ends were trimmed by 7 bases and 3 bases, with 12 bases remaining between them. Germline CDR1 SEHNR, CDR2 FQNEAQ (reference sequence). The CDR3 length is 13 residues. The CDR3 here is CASTPRTKETQYF. The CDR3 DNA reads as TGTGCCAGCACCCCACGGACGAAAGAGACCCAGTACTTC.

Of note for this clonotype: A far larger clone lies a single base away; this is likely a read error. The chain links TRBV20-1 to TRBJ2-1; 7 bases match TRBD2. Germline trimming cut 1 base from V and 10 bases from J; bases unmatched to any gene: 10. The CDR3 is 14 amino acids. Germline CDR1 is DFQATT and CDR2 is SNEGSKA (reference sequence). As DNA, the CDR3 is TGCAGTGCTAGAGTGGGGGAGGGGATCCACGAGCAGTTCTTC. Its protein product is CSARVGEGIHEQFF.

This clonotype was seen more than once but under ten times. This chain uses TRBV12-3 or TRBV12-4 with TRBJ1-4; weak D call: TRBD1 (5 bases). The ends were cut back, 6 bases at V and 2 bases at J, with 13 bases in the middle. This CDR3 contains 15 residues. The CDR3 DNA follows: TGTGCCAGCAGACCCACGGGGCCGACTAATGAAAAACTGTTTTTT. Translating it yields CASRPTGPTNEKLFF.

To note about this clonotype: At one end the junction does not follow the germline gene, possibly because of a read error. The J gene is TRBJ2-1, the V gene TRBV6-1, with a weak D call TRBD1 (6 bases). Germline CDR1 reads MNHNS; CDR2 reads SASEGT. This CDR3 region has 16 residues. CDR3 protein: CAISGEDRVSYNEQFF. The CDR3, as DNA: TGTGCCATCAGTGGTGAGGACAGAGTCTCCTACAATGAGCAGTTCTTC.

Ten or more counts support this clonotype. This chain connects TRBV6-1 to TRBJ2-2; D could derive from TRBD1 or TRBD2 (5 bases each). V shed 6 bases and J shed 4 bases, with 9 bases lying between them. Germline V gene data show CDR1 as MNHNS and CDR2 as SASEGT. This CDR3 is built from 13 residues. CDR3 sequence (DNA): TGTGCCAGCAGCAGGGCGGGCACCGGGGAGCTGTTTTTT. This codes for CASSRAGTGELFF.

The V and J genes are TRBV6-2 or TRBV6-3 and TRBJ2-1; no clear D. The CDR3 is made up of 11 amino acids. Trimming removed 3 bases from V and 15 bases from J, with 12 bases in between. Germline-derived CDR1 and CDR2 are MNHEY and SVGEGT. CDR3 sequence reads: CASSYDGSRFF. The CDR3 bases are TGTGCCAGCAGTTATGACGGTTCTAGGTTCTTC.

This clonotype was counted only a few times. V usage is TRBV9 and J usage is TRBJ2-2; no firm D call. Germline values: CDR1 SGDLS, CDR2 YYNGEE. The CDR3 is 13 residues long. Trimming stripped 1 base from V and 5 bases from J, with 6 bases between. The CDR3 loop reads CASSVWGTGELFF. CDR3 coding DNA: TGTGCCAGCAGCGTATGGGGTACCGGGGAGCTGTTTTTT.

This clonotype has only a few counts. V gene TRBV7-2 combines with J gene TRBJ1-2; D remains ambiguous. With 2 bases removed from V and 5 bases from J, the gap between germline ends came to 12 bases. The CDR3 has 14 amino acids. CDR1 is SGHTA and CDR2 is FQGNSA in the germline V gene. CDR3 sequence reads: CASSLIDIEYGYTF. The CDR3 DNA reads TGTGCCAGCAGCTTAATAGATATTGAATATGGCTACACCTTC.

This clonotype was counted between two and nine times. The chain recombines TRBV19 with TRBJ2-7, with unresolved D. The CDR3 totals 15 residues. V lost 3 bases and J lost 1, with 13 bases in between. The germline gives CDR1 LNHDA, CDR2 SQIVND (reference sequence). The CDR3 sequence is CASSIKHATSYEQYF. The DNA of the CDR3 is TGTGCCAGTAGTATCAAACACGCGACTTCCTACGAGCAGTACTTC.

This clonotype was seen more than once but under ten times. This chain joins TRBV5-5 and TRBJ1-1; 7 bases are a match to TRBD1. The germline V gene encodes CDR1 SGHKS and CDR2 YYEKEE (reference sequence). The CDR3 totals 17 residues. V lost 3 bases to trimming and J lost 1 base; unmatched junction nucleotides: 12. The CDR3 loop reads CASSSRTGLAWNTEAFF. For the CDR3, the DNA is TGTGCCAGCAGCTCAAGGACAGGCCTCGCCTGGAACACTGAAGCTTTCTTT.

In its sample, this clonotype was seen a few times. V gene TRBV19 combines with J gene TRBJ2-5; 7 positions match TRBD1. Gene TRBJ2-1 matches the end of the DNA better, so the J call may be wrong. Germline V gene lookup returns CDR1 LNHDA and CDR2 SQIVND (reference sequence). The CDR3 covers 13 residues. The CDR3 reads CASSRPDRVEQFF. The CDR3 nucleotides read TGTGCCAGTAGTAGGCCTGACAGGGTTGAGCAGTTCTTC.

This clonotype was observed many times. The chain combines TRBV6-1 with TRBJ2-1, with TRBD1 matching over 10 bases. With 6 bases clipped from V and 6 bases from J, the junction kept 8 bases outside the gene matches. Germline CDR1 reads MNHNS; CDR2 reads SASEGT. The CDR3 sequence is 15 residues long. The CDR3 nucleotides read TGTGCCAGCAGCAGGACAGGGGGAATGGGCAATGAGCAGTTCTTC. Protein sequence: CASSRTGGMGNEQFF.

The chain combines TRBV6-9 with TRBJ2-5; D perhaps matches TRBD2 (6 bases). The CDR3 extends over 15 amino acids. From germline, CDR1 is MNHGY and CDR2 SVAAGI. V gave up 3 bases and J gave up 7 bases, with 18 bases separating them. The CDR3 protein is CASSYSDRLGGTQYF. DNA for the CDR3: TGTGCCAGCAGTTACTCCGACCGACTGGGAGGGACCCAGTACTTC.

The chain uses TRBV28 and TRBJ2-3; maybe TRBD2 (5 bases). There are 16 residues in the CDR3. Trimming cost V 0 bases and J 5 bases, with 15 bases left between them. Germline CDR1 reads MDHEN; CDR2 reads SYDVKM. Here the CDR3 DNA reads TGTGCCAGCAGTTTATGGGTTACGGGGAAAGTAGATACGCAGTATTTT. Encoded protein: CASSLWVTGKVDTQYF.